A single T cell receptor beta chain is shown here with its context. Its antigen has not been determined. Base qualities are not provided; no much larger clone lies one nucleotide away. Including cysteine and phenylalanine, the CDR3 has 15 amino acids. Left in the record is the CDR3 DNA by itself, 45 bases read in frame from the first base. The germline V gene specifies MNHEY as CDR1 and SVGAGI as CDR2. V loses 7 bases, J loses 3 bases, and the germline ends lie 18 bases apart. This specimen belongs to a study of identifying expanded T cells in peripheral blood (dated by TCRdb to between 2019 and 2020). Notes on the research overall: Technical replicates were generated by sequencing separate aliquots of the same genomic DNA pool, and four replicates were compared pairwise.

During the collection period, no infections or other immune events were recorded for the healthy donors. To calibrate time-dependent variance in a beta-binomial model of T-cell clone differential abundance, blood repertoires from healthy donors were used as a training cohort. There were some ten healthy donors in the training cohort, of whom 3 were female and 7 were male. On average the donors were around 44 years old, and their ages spanned roughly 25 to 70 years. Obtained from a commercial supplier, whole blood was collected from each healthy donor at three time points set around 2 weeks apart. For immunosequencing, genomic DNA was extracted from unsorted whole blood. Here is what the overall study found, with its caveats: The authors expected biological variance in healthy repertoires might increase further over much longer intervals such as months to years. For all healthy donors, the variance in clone template counts between approximately 2-week samples rose significantly as total template count increased. The beta-binomial model significantly reduced the number of clones called differentially abundant and the false-positive rate across all healthy-donor time intervals. The binomial model flagged approximately 1.2 differentially abundant clones between technical replicates, compared with roughly 15 over around two weeks and 19 over about 4 weeks.

The immunoSEQ Assay, which relies on bias-controlled multiplex PCR amplification of genomic DNA, was used to profile TCRbeta CDR3 regions. Processing in the source paper ran as follows. To quantify the absolute abundance of each unique TCRbeta CDR3 region, the sequences were collapsed and filtered. Differential abundance was tested with two models: a binomial (Fisher-equivalent) model and a beta-binomial model that adds time-dependent variance fitted from healthy donors. Clones with fewer than 5 combined templates were removed, and differential abundance was called for clones with a Benjamini-Hochberg FDR below 0.01. Using the form v = (b*log(k)+a)^2, the beta-binomial variance was modeled as a function of the total template count across the two samples. Not all clones reach the TCRdb copy of this immuneACCESS table, which keeps in-frame sequences only. Checked studies attribute under half of the gap to unresolved V genes and leave the rest unexplained. That table gives V, J and clone size, and the DNA gave D and trimming. The sample records about 100,000 clones, roughly 89% of which are singletons. The ten largest clones represent about 18% of the sample.

This receptor was identified in a person aged 18 to 70 in good health. Sequencing was performed on blood. The chain is encoded by TRBV6-5 joined to TRBJ1-2, with a tentative D gene TRBD1 over 5 matching bases. The CDR3 amino acid sequence is: CASTREGIGYYGYTF. The nucleotides are TGTGCCAGCACCCGGGAGGGGATAGGCTACTATGGCTACACCTTC.